Included here is one TCR beta chain sequence, with context. The sample is drawn from a study of blood T cell repertoires in COVID-19. Background on the study: Specimens from acute and convalescent COVID-19 originated in the United States, Italy and Spain. Nucleic acid was either cDNA or gDNA, and it came from T cells, B-cell-depleted T cells, or PBMCs.

Trimming shortened V by 0 bases and J by 8 bases, and 16 bases separated the two germline ends. This CDR3 has 15 amino acids. From germline, CDR1 is MNHEY and CDR2 SVGEGT. Authors' data handling: Reference gene primers were amplified, and this amplification served to estimate nucleated cell counts. Some clones are missing from TCRdb's copy, which holds only in-frame ones; the method was immunoSEQ multiplex PCR. V and J calls and clone size follow that table, whereas D and trimming were derived from the DNA. The table lists fewer than 200,000 clones, over 75% of them singletons. The TCR sequence derives from a man aged 50 to 60 with acute or convalescent COVID-19. The rearrangement joins TRBV6-2 or TRBV6-3 to TRBJ1-2; possible D gene TRBD1, 5 bases. Sequencing was carried out using peripheral blood. CDR3 loop: CASSYSRQGLQGYTF. The DNA of the CDR3 is TGTGCCAGCAGTTACTCTAGGCAGGGACTTCAAGGCTACACCTTC.